This T cell receptor beta chain was sequenced during a study of blood T cell repertoires in COVID-19. Study-level information: Acute and convalescent COVID-19 specimens originated in the United States, Italy and Spain. The analysed material was cDNA or gDNA that came from T cells, B-cell-depleted T cells, or PBMCs.

Per the germline V gene, CDR1 is SEHNR and CDR2 is FQNEAQ (reference sequence). This CDR3 spans 17 amino acids. Losses at the gene ends were 6 bases for V and 0 bases for J; bases not matched to a gene: 8. Profiled with immunoSEQ multiplex PCR; TCRdb holds only in-frame clones, not every one. Altogether approximately 300,000 clones are present, around 87% being singletons, with the ten largest covering 5.3%. Recovered participants had two consecutive negative NP/OP PCR tests, healthcare professional clearance, or symptom resolution. Sample: PBMCs or T cells enriched from blood (not recorded which). This rearrangement joins TRBV7-9 to TRBJ1-1; the match to TRBD1 covers 12 bases. This receptor was taken from a young woman who had recovered from COVID-19. CDR3 coding DNA: TGTGCCAGCAGACCCCGGGGGACAGGGGGCCTGAACACTGAAGCTTTCTTT. This sequence encodes CASRPRGTGGLNTEAFF.